This T cell receptor beta chain derives from a study of beta chain features in type 1 diabetes. Study-wide findings and caveats: TCRB CDR3s were moderately but significantly shorter in Type 1 diabetes patients in all four CD4+ subsets.

In regard to this clone: What it binds is not known.

Investigators reverse transcribed all isolated RNA, so they sequenced expressed TCRB transcripts. Profiling relied on immunoSEQ multiplex PCR, and the TCRdb table lists in-frame clones only, not all of them. The sample lists 500,000 to 850,000 clones, roughly 13% seen once, with 0.035% to 0.045% in the top ten. Trimming stripped 2 bases from V and 2 bases from J, with 7 bases between. This CDR3 has 15 residues. Germline CDR1 MNHNY, CDR2 SVGAGI (reference sequence). The chain uses TRBV6-6 and TRBJ2-6; tentative D call: TRBD2 (5 bases). The sequencing input was naive CD4+ T cells from blood. The source is a man aged 18 to 29 with type 1 diabetes. In DNA, the CDR3 is TGTGCCAGCAGTTACGCCGGGGCTGGGGCCAACGTCCTGACTTTC. It encodes CASSYAGAGANVLTF.